The T cell receptor beta chain under discussion was sequenced for a study of blood T cell repertoires in COVID-19. Study context: Samples representing acute and convalescent COVID-19 were sourced from the United States, Italy and Spain. PBMCs, B-cell-depleted T cells, or T cells were the source of the cDNA or gDNA that made up the material.

The germline gives CDR1 PRHDT, CDR2 FYEKMQ (reference sequence). V was clipped by 0 bases and J by 3 bases, with 8 bases between them. The CDR3 has 14 residues. In the original workflow: For nucleated cells, counts were estimated from reference gene primer amplification. Data came from immunoSEQ multiplex PCR; TCRdb stores just in-frame clones and leaves some out. The D gene and trimming were derived from the DNA, and the V and J assignments and clone size from that table. Of over 250,000 clones in the sample, about 87% were seen once. Sequences were obtained from peripheral blood. This sequence joins TRBV13 and TRBJ1-1; D remains unclear. The sequence derives from a man between 60 and 75 years old who had recovered from COVID-19. The chain's CDR3 is CASSLGALDTEAFF. The CDR3, as DNA: TGTGCCAGCAGCTTAGGGGCCTTGGACACTGAAGCTTTCTTT. Supplemented by reference TRBV13 and TRBJ1-1, the full variable domain reads AAGVIQSPRHLIKEKRETATLKCYPIPRHDTVYWYQQGPGQDPQFLISFYEKMQSDKGSIPDRFSAQQFSDYHSELNMSSLELGDSALYFCASSLGALDTEAFFGQGTRLTVV.